This T cell receptor (beta chain) is from a study of blood T cell repertoires in COVID-19. As processed by the authors: Amplification of reference gene primers provided the estimated nucleated cell counts. The method was immunoSEQ multiplex PCR; TCRdb's version includes in-frame clones alone and lacks a portion of them. Clone size and the V and J calls come from that table; the DNA yielded D and trimming. The top ten hold roughly 4% of the sample, which has approximately 140,000 clones, approximately 87% seen once. The sequencing sample was made of peripheral blood. The TCR originated in a woman in her thirties or forties with acute or convalescent COVID-19.

CDR3 bases: TGTGCCAGCAGTTTATGGGGGGTCAATGGCTACACCTTC. Protein sequence: CASSLWGVNGYTF. The gene calls are TRBV12-3 or TRBV12-4 and TRBJ1-2; D perhaps matches TRBD1 (5 bases). This CDR3 is 13 amino acids long. V shed 2 bases and J shed 6 bases, with 10 bases lying between them.